A single sample is the source of the 21 T cell receptor beta chains below, sequenced in a study of T cell repertoires in cytomegalovirus infection. TCRdb analysed the reads with MiXCR anew, one entry per CDR3 protein. The sample holds about 140,000 distinct CDR3 sequences, approximately 5.9% seen once. Material for sequencing was PBMCs. The receptors were sampled from a human donor in good health (CMV status not recorded). Some clones in this sample may be carry-over from other donors' samples.

In its sample, this clonotype was seen many times. V is TRBV7-2 and J is TRBJ2-7; D is uncertain. The germline gives CDR1 SGHTA, CDR2 FQGNSA. Trimming took 5 bases from V and 3 from J, leaving 5 bases between them. CDR3 size: 11 residues. The CDR3 DNA follows: TGTGCCAGCAGCCGTGACTACGAGCAGTACTTC. It encodes CASSRDYEQYF.

This clonotype was observed a few times. The genes are TRBV7-8 and TRBJ1-1, with D unclear. Trimming left V 8 bases short and J 1 base short, with 2 bases between. The length of the CDR3 is 10 residues. The germline V gene has CDR1 SGHVS and CDR2 FQNEAQ. The CDR3 loop reads CASSNTEAFF. The CDR3, as DNA: TGTGCCAGCTCGAACACTGAAGCTTTCTTT.

There are many counts of this clonotype. The gene calls are TRBV28 and TRBJ1-5; a possible D gene is TRBD1 (6 bases). CDR1 is MDHEN, CDR2 SYDVKM, per germline. The CDR3 has 14 amino acids. The V gene lost 4 bases and the J gene lost 3 bases, with 10 bases spanning the gap. As DNA, the CDR3 is TGTGCCAGCAGTTCAGGACAGCTCAATCAGCCCCAGCATTTT. It specifies CASSSGQLNQPQHF.

This clonotype was picked up many times. This chain uses TRBV12-3 or TRBV12-4 with TRBJ2-7; D uncertain. The CDR3 runs 14 residues. Trimming left V 3 bases short and J 0 bases short, with 9 bases between. The CDR3 nucleotides read TGTGCCAGCAGTTTGACTCCTCCCTCCTACGAGCAGTACTTC. As protein: CASSLTPPSYEQYF.

The table lists this clonotype with many counts. At one end, the junction sequence differs from germline, possibly due to a read error. The rearrangement links TRBV12-3 or TRBV12-4 to TRBJ2-5; 8 nucleotides align to TRBD2. This CDR3 is built from 16 residues. CDR3 nucleotides: TGTGCCAGCAGTCCGCCGATCGGGGGGGGCCAAAAGACCCAGTACTTC. Translated, it gives CASSPPIGGGQKTQYF.

This clonotype appeared many times. The chain uses TRBV12-5 and TRBJ1-4; 8 bases fit TRBD1. Germline V gene lookup returns CDR1 LGHNT and CDR2 FRNRAP. The CDR3 is 17 amino acids. Trimming at V came to 9 bases and at J to 7 bases, leaving 19 bases not matched to a gene. CDR3 sequence (DNA): TGTGCTAGGATCCATCCCTCCAGGGGGCGCGGGCTTGAAAAACTGTTTTTT. This encodes CARIHPSRGRGLEKLFF.

This clonotype was counted many times. V is TRBV4-2 and J is TRBJ1-3; D is unresolved. The germline CDR1 and CDR2 sequences are LGHNA and YNFKEQ. The V end lost 0 bases, the J end lost 0 bases, and 9 bases lay between the germline ends. CDR3 length: 16 residues. The CDR3 DNA follows: TGTGCCAGCAGCCAAGAAATTTGGTTCTCTGGAAACACCATATATTTT. Encoded protein: CASSQEIWFSGNTIYF.

Ten or more counts support this clonotype. This rearrangement joins TRBV4-2 to TRBJ2-2; 7 bases are shared with TRBD1. This CDR3 comprises 15 residues. With V trimmed by 0 bases and J by 4 bases, 2 bases remained unmatched. Germline values: CDR1 LGHNA, CDR2 YNFKEQ. CDR3 bases: TGTGCCAGCAGCCAAGATGGGACAGTCACCGGGGAGCTGTTTTTT. Its protein product is CASSQDGTVTGELFF.

Comment on this clonotype: A junction boundary mismatches the germline segment, possibly from a read error. The chain uses TRBV20-1 and TRBJ2-7, with D unclear. The CDR3 covers 10 residues. CDR1 is DFQATT, CDR2 SNEGSKA, per germline (reference sequence). The CDR3 nucleotides are TGCAGTGCTAGAGATGCGCTACACCACTTC. Protein: CSARDALHHF.

The genes are TRBV5-4 and TRBJ2-5; the match to TRBD1 covers 7 bases. The CDR3 length is 16 residues. Unmatched junction bases numbered 10, after V lost 4 bases and J lost 1 base. Germline values: CDR1 SGHNT, CDR2 YYREEE (reference sequence). The CDR3 protein is CASSKPRQGIQETQYF. The CDR3 DNA reads as TGTGCCAGCAGCAAACCTCGACAGGGTATCCAAGAGACCCAGTACTTC.

This clonotype has a handful of counts. CDR3 region: CASSLVTGPYSNQPQHF. Here the CDR3 DNA reads TGCGCCAGCAGCTTGGTGACGGGCCCCTATAGCAATCAGCCCCAGCATTTT. The J gene is TRBJ1-5, the V gene TRBV5-1; D unresolved. Trimming took off 0 bases at V and 0 bases at J, with 13 bases between the two ends. The V gene's germline CDR1 is SGHRS and CDR2 YFSETQ. The CDR3 contains 17 residues.

This clonotype was seen more than once but under ten times. The chain links TRBV5-1 to TRBJ2-7; 9 positions agree with TRBD1. This CDR3 comprises 15 residues. Germline CDR1 is SGHRS and CDR2 is YFSETQ. With V trimmed by 0 bases and J by 2 bases, 3 bases remained unmatched. CDR3 bases: TGCGCCAGCAGCTTGGTTGGGACAGGGCCCTACGAGCAGTACTTC. Translation: CASSLVGTGPYEQYF.

This clonotype was picked up many times. J is TRBJ1-2 and V is TRBV18; maybe TRBD1 (6 bases). Germline V gene sequence: CDR1 KGHSH, CDR2 LQKENI. The CDR3 has 14 residues. V lost 6 bases, J lost 1 base, and 12 bases lay in between. The CDR3: CASSTGRSNYGYTF. CDR3 nucleotide sequence: TGTGCCAGCTCGACAGGACGGAGTAACTATGGCTACACCTTC.

Ten or more counts support this clonotype. The chain joins TRBV7-8 to TRBJ2-3; 8 bases match TRBD2. CDR3 length: 15 residues. Germline assignment: CDR1 SGHVS and CDR2 FQNEAQ. With 8 bases clipped from V and 3 bases from J, the junction kept 10 bases outside the gene matches. The CDR3 DNA is TGTGCCAGCCCCCCTGGGCGGGGGGTAACAGATACGCAGTATTTT. Its protein product is CASPPGRGVTDTQYF.

The chain uses TRBV28 and TRBJ1-4; D gene unclear. Trimming stripped 5 bases from V and 0 bases from J, with 4 bases between. Germline loops: CDR1 MDHEN, CDR2 SYDVKM. The length of the CDR3 is 13 residues. CDR3: CASSRATNEKLFF. In DNA form, the CDR3 reads TGTGCCAGCAGTCGGGCAACTAATGAAAAACTGTTTTTT.

In this sample, this clonotype turned up a few times. This chain uses TRBV12-5 with TRBJ2-1; D possibly corresponds to TRBD2 (6 bases). Per germline, CDR1 LGHNT and CDR2 FRNRAP. There are 15 residues in the CDR3. V lost 1 base and J lost 2, with 9 bases in between. The CDR3 DNA follows: TGTGCTAGTGGTTTGGGTCGGACTACCTACAATGAGCAGTTCTTC. It yields the protein CASGLGRTTYNEQFF.

This clonotype has a count of ten or more. Mismatch with germline at one junction end may stem from a read error. CDR3 in amino acids: CASSLDGTSGGVSAF. The CDR3 DNA reads TGTGCCAGCAGCTTAGATGGGACTAGCGGGGGGGTCTCCGCCTTC. V gene TRBV7-6 combines with J gene TRBJ2-1; the match to TRBD2 covers 16 bases. This CDR3 has 15 residues. Germline loops: CDR1 SGHVS, CDR2 FNYEAQ.

This clonotype was counted ten times or more. CDR3 DNA: TGTGCCAGCAGTCCCGGCGGCCCCGGGGGCTACACCTTC. Encoded protein: CASSPGGPGGYTF. This chain connects TRBV12-3 or TRBV12-4 to TRBJ1-2, with unresolved D. The CDR3 loop spans 13 amino acids. The V end was cut by 5 bases, the J end by 8 bases, with 15 bases between.

V usage is TRBV20-1 and J usage is TRBJ2-7; 7 bases map to TRBD2. From germline, CDR1 is DFQATT and CDR2 SNEGSKA (reference sequence). Trimming removed 0 bases from V and 3 bases from J; junction bases left unmatched: 5. CDR3 length equals 14 residues. The CDR3, as DNA: TGCAGTGCTAGAGAGACCGGGGAGGGCTACGAGCAGTACTTC. This codes for CSARETGEGYEQYF.

There are many counts of this clonotype. This chain uses TRBV6-5 with TRBJ1-1; D is ambiguous. The V and J ends lost 6 bases and 0 bases respectively, with 14 bases between them. Germline assignment: CDR1 MNHEY and CDR2 SVGAGI. The CDR3 has 15 residues. DNA of the CDR3: TGTGCCAGCAGGGTATTGGACGGCCTGAACACTGAAGCTTTCTTT. Its protein is CASRVLDGLNTEAFF.

This clonotype was recorded many times. The J gene is TRBJ1-2, the V gene TRBV7-9; D is uncertain. The CDR3 length is 12 residues. CDR1 and CDR2 (germline): SEHNR, FQNEAQ (reference sequence). V shed 1 base and J shed 3 bases, with 3 bases lying between them. The CDR3 DNA is TGTGCCAGCAGCTTAGAATACTATGGCTACACCTTC. Translating it yields CASSLEYYGYTF.